This T cell receptor (beta chain) is from a study of cytomegalovirus exposure and HLA in healthy donors. Study in general: Across more than 350 genotyped donors, roughly 80% landed in the Caucasian-associated ancestry cluster. Study-wide results and limits: It was only CMV serostatus that was available as immune exposure information.

This clone was found a few times. Its antigen is not identified. CDR3 length equals 13 residues. Per the germline V gene, CDR1 is MNHNS and CDR2 is SASEGT. The V segment lost 6 bases and the J segment 3 bases; nucleotides outside the gene matches: 5. The PCR had 60 Vbeta and 13 Jbeta primers. Profiling relied on immunoSEQ multiplex PCR, and the TCRdb table lists in-frame clones only, not all of them. This sample has 74,000 or so clones, with approximately 71% found just once. Material: PBMCs. The TCR originated in a woman in her thirties or forties in good health and CMV-seronegative. This sequence joins TRBV6-1 and TRBJ2-7; 7 bases map to TRBD1. CDR3 sequence reads: CASRPGQLYEQYF. The CDR3 bases are TGTGCCAGCAGGCCGGGACAGCTCTACGAGCAGTACTTC.